This TCR beta chain was identified during a study of patients and donors after allogeneic stem cell transplantation. MiXCR, run by TCRdb on the RT-PCR reads, gives a single entry per CDR3 protein. The sample has 150,000 to 250,000 distinct CDR3 sequences; 41% are singletons. The CDR3 covers 15 residues. V was clipped by 5 bases and J by 5 bases; unmatched bases: 7. Looked up from germline, CDR1 is SGHTA and CDR2 is FQGNSA. The sequence came from a human donor who was either an allogeneic HSCT recipient or a stem cell or donor lymphocyte infusion donor (not recorded which). It is not recorded whose cells these are; they may come from a transplant donor. The chain uses TRBV7-2 and TRBJ1-4; 8 nucleotides agree with TRBD1. The sequenced sample was blood, either unsorted or a sorted T cell fraction (not recorded which). The CDR3 region has the DNA TGTGCCAGCAGCCCGACAGGGGCCCGAAATGAAAAACTGTTTTTT. The encoded protein is CASSPTGARNEKLFF.